This T cell receptor beta chain was recovered during a study of T cell repertoires in cytomegalovirus infection. Broader study findings: Within the response measured ex vivo, HLA-C-restricted CMV-specific TCR beta clonotypes were dominant.

TCRdb fed the reads into MiXCR, producing one record per CDR3 protein. The sample records about 900,000 distinct CDR3 sequences, approximately 30% being singletons. A remark on this clonotype: The antigen is unknown.

Looked up from germline, CDR1 is SEHNR and CDR2 is FQNEAQ (reference sequence). This CDR3 spans 16 amino acids. V dropped 5 bases and J dropped 2; count of bases not matched to a gene: 7. The sequence was obtained from a human donor in good health (CMV status not recorded). Some clones in this sample may be carry-over from other donors' samples. The V gene is TRBV7-9, the J gene TRBJ2-1, with 9 bases identical to TRBD2. Sequencing was performed on cultured CD8+ T cells from PBMCs, taken from culture after CMV antigen stimulation. CDR3 protein: CASSPLAGDPYNEQFF. The CDR3 DNA sequence: TGTGCCAGCAGCCCATTAGCGGGGGACCCCTACAATGAGCAGTTCTTC. Full variable domain (rest looked up from reference TRBV7-9 and TRBJ2-1): DTGVSQNPRHKITKRGQNVTFRCDPISEHNRLYWYRQTLGQGPEFLTYFQNEAQLEKSRLLSDRFSAERPKGSFSTLEIQRTEQGDSAMYLCASSPLAGDPYNEQFFGPGTRLTVL.